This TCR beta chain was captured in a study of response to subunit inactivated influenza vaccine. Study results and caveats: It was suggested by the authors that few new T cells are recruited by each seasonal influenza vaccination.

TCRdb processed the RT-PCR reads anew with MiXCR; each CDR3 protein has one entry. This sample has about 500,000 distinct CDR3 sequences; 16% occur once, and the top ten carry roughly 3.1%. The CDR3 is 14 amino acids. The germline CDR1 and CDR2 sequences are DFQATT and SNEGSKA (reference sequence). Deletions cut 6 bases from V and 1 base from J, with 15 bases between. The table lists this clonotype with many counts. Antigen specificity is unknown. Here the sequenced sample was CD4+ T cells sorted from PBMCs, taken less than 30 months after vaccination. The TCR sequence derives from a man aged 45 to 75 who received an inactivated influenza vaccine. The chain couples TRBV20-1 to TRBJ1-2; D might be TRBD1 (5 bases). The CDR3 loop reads CSAGEQEHNYGYTF. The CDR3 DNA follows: TGCAGTGCCGGAGAACAGGAACATAACTATGGCTACACCTTC.